This T cell receptor (beta chain) was documented in a study of cytomegalovirus exposure and HLA in healthy donors. Study-wide findings and caveats: TCR beta chain V- and J-gene trimming was linked, in a later analysis, to a missense variant in DCLRE1C. Most sequenced TCRs were rare (though some public TCRs occurred in many donors).

13 Jbeta primers and 60 Vbeta primers were used for the PCR. Sequencing used immunoSEQ multiplex PCR; TCRdb keeps in-frame clones, though not all of them. The sample records approximately 70,000 clones, roughly 74% being singletons. As for this clone: Its antigen is currently unknown.

Trimming shortened V by 8 bases and J by 1 base, and 15 bases separated the two germline ends. Germline values: CDR1 WSHSY, CDR2 SAAADI. This CDR3 region has 15 residues. Sequencing input: PBMCs. The chain is built from TRBV10-2 and TRBJ2-1, with D possibly TRBD1 on 9 matching bases. This TCR was recovered from a woman in her fifties or sixties in good health and CMV-seropositive. CDR3 DNA: TGCGCCAGCCGGGGGGGGACAGGGTCCTACAATGAGCAGTTCTTC. Its protein is CASRGGTGSYNEQFF.